This TCR beta chain was identified during a study of STAT5B mutations in CD4+ large granular lymphocyte leukemia. Points from the study as a whole: Patient CD4-sorted repertoires stayed more clonal than healthy ones after leukemic-clone removal.

The repertoire was sequenced with immunoSEQ multiplex PCR; TCRdb's copy has only in-frame clones and lacks some. The sample records some 7,700 clones, more than 70% being singletons. For this clone: Its target is not known.

The germline CDR1 and CDR2 sequences are SGHTA and FQGNSA. The CDR3 contains 15 residues. V was pared by 3 bases and J by 0 bases, with 2 bases of the junction left unmatched. The V and J genes are TRBV7-2 and TRBJ1-3, with TRBD1 identical over 7 bases. The material sequenced was PBMCs. This TCR was sampled from a woman aged 60-75 years with CD4+ T-cell large granular lymphocyte leukemia. The CDR3 DNA sequence: TGTGCCAGCAGCTTGAGGGACAGCTCTGGAAACACCATATATTTT. Translating gives CASSLRDSSGNTIYF.